This TCR beta chain was retrieved from a study of T cell repertoires in cytomegalovirus infection. Ten or more counts support this clonotype. The antigen remains undetermined. Study conclusions and caveats: In two of eight donors, the top clonotype was HLA-C-restricted CMV-specific.

MiXCR, applied by TCRdb to the reads, yields one record per CDR3 protein. In the table there are under 250,000 distinct CDR3 sequences, about 12% of which are singletons. J lost 6 bases, V lost 1 base, and 6 bases had no gene match. This CDR3 contains 15 residues. The germline CDR1 and CDR2 sequences are SGHTA and FQGNSA. The sequence derives from a human donor in good health (CMV status not recorded). Some clones in this sample may be carry-over from other donors' samples. The genes are TRBV7-2 and TRBJ2-7; 10 bases agree with TRBD1. Material: PBMCs. In DNA, the CDR3 is TGTGCCAGCAGCTTAGAGGGACAGGGGACCCGCGAGCAGTACTTC. Translation gives CASSLEGQGTREQYF.